These 23 T cell receptor beta chains were sequenced from one sample in a study of neurological immune-mediated disorders. Time point specified: longitudinal time-point 2. Using its own MiXCR run on the 5' RACE reads, TCRdb lists one record per CDR3 protein. Of 70,000 to 90,000 distinct CDR3 sequences in the sample, 4.5% to 7.5% were seen once. The specimen was PBMCs. These receptors were obtained from a woman aged 60-75 years with multiple sclerosis.

This clonotype has ten or more counts. The chain combines TRBV7-9 with TRBJ2-2; D not resolved. V lost 5 bases, J lost 4 bases, and 17 bases lay in between. From germline, CDR1 is SEHNR and CDR2 FQNEAQ (reference sequence). The CDR3 has 16 residues. CDR3 residues: CASSLHPPGLTGELFF. The CDR3 coding sequence is TGTGCCAGCAGCCTGCACCCTCCGGGCCTCACCGGGGAGCTGTTTTTT.

This clonotype was detected ten times or more. This chain uses TRBV29-1 with TRBJ1-2; D remains unclear. Germline loops: CDR1 SQVTM, CDR2 ANQGSEA. The CDR3 sequence is 13 residues long. Trimming took off 4 bases at V and 4 bases at J, with 13 bases between the two ends. CDR3 in amino acids: CSVVPQLGYGYTF. DNA for the CDR3: TGCAGCGTTGTACCCCAATTGGGCTATGGCTACACCTTC.

This clonotype was seen repeatedly, ten times or more. This sequence joins TRBV7-2 and TRBJ1-5; 8 nucleotides agree with TRBD1. Germline assignment: CDR1 SGHTA and CDR2 FQGNSA. After removal of 5 bases from V and 2 bases from J, the junction contained 2 bases not matched to a gene. The CDR3 spans 14 residues. This CDR3 reads CASSKQGGNQPQHF. The DNA of the CDR3 is TGTGCCAGCAGCAAACAGGGGGGCAATCAGCCCCAGCATTTT.

This clonotype was picked up many times. The J gene is TRBJ1-4, the V gene TRBV7-2, with TRBD1 matching 8 bases. Germline values: CDR1 SGHTA, CDR2 FQGNSA. V lost 4 bases and J lost 7; bases outside the gene matches: 8. This CDR3 contains 15 residues. CDR3 loop: CASSSRTGMSEKLFF. The CDR3 coding sequence is TGTGCCAGCAGCTCACGGACAGGGATGAGTGAAAAACTGTTTTTT. The variable domain in full, completed from reference TRBV7-2 and TRBJ1-4, reads GAGVSQSPSNKVTEKGKDVELRCDPISGHTALYWYRQSLGQGLEFLIYFQGNSAPDKSGLPSDRFSAERTGGSVSTLTIQRTQQEDSAVYLCASSSRTGMSEKLFFGSGTQLSVL.

The CDR3 here is CASSWRTSGYTF. The CDR3 coding sequence is TGTGCCAGCAGCTGGAGGACTAGCGGCTACACCTTC. V is TRBV5-5 and J is TRBJ1-2; D gene ambiguous. The CDR3 length is 12 residues. With 3 bases removed from V and 8 bases from J, the gap between germline ends came to 11 bases. Per the germline V gene, CDR1 is SGHKS and CDR2 is YYEKEE (reference sequence).

This clonotype was picked up many times. CDR3 loop: CASSPQGAEGYTF. The CDR3 coding sequence is TGCGCCAGCAGCCCGCAGGGGGCTGAGGGCTACACCTTC. J is TRBJ1-2 and V is TRBV5-1; 8 bases line up with TRBD1. Germline CDR1 and CDR2: SGHRS and YFSETQ. This CDR3 has 13 amino acids. With 4 bases clipped from V and 8 bases from J, the junction kept 7 bases outside the gene matches.

This clonotype was counted many times. V usage is TRBV20-1 and J usage is TRBJ2-3; D remains unclear. V lost 6 bases and J lost 2, with 9 bases in between. Germline V gives CDR1 DFQATT, CDR2 SNEGSKA (reference sequence). The CDR3 covers 12 residues. The CDR3: CSARAFTDTQYF. The DNA for the CDR3 is TGCAGTGCAAGGGCCTTCACAGATACGCAGTATTTT.

Concerning this clonotype: A read error is possible here, since a much larger clone lies one base away. The rearrangement uses TRBV20-1 and TRBJ2-5; no clear D. V was cut by 7 bases and J by 2 bases, with 20 bases left in between. The CDR3 is 15 residues long. In germline, CDR1 is DFQATT, CDR2 SNEGSKA (reference sequence). CDR3 in amino acids: CSGYPHGSIQETQYF. The CDR3 bases are TGCAGTGGTTACCCACACGGCTCGATTCAAGAGACCCAGTACTTC.

This clonotype was recorded at least ten times. The chain links TRBV12-3 or TRBV12-4 to TRBJ2-7; 8 bases line up with TRBD2. The V segment lost 6 bases and the J segment 0 bases; nucleotides outside the gene matches: 7. The CDR3 is made up of 15 amino acids. The DNA of the CDR3 is TGTGCCAGCAGCGGCGGGGGGAGAGGCTCCTACGAGCAGTACTTC. Translated: CASSGGGRGSYEQYF.

This clonotype was seen repeatedly, ten times or more. The CDR3, as DNA: TGTGCCAGCAGCGCATCCGGGACAGGGGATGAAAAACTGTTTTTT. It encodes CASSASGTGDEKLFF. The chain couples TRBV9 to TRBJ1-4; 10 nucleotides line up with TRBD1. The germline V gene has CDR1 SGDLS and CDR2 YYNGEE. The CDR3 loop spans 15 amino acids. V lost 3 bases and J lost 6; bases outside the gene matches: 5. The full variable domain, with the rest looked up from reference TRBV9 and TRBJ1-4, is DSGVTQTPKHLITATGQRVTLRCSPRSGDLSVYWYQQSLDQGLQFLIQYYNGEERAKGNILERFSAQQFPDLHSELNLSSLELGDSALYFCASSASGTGDEKLFFGSGTQLSVL.

This clonotype was found many times. The chain is built from TRBV11-1 and TRBJ2-7; no clear D. The V end lost 2 bases, the J end lost 2 bases, and 7 bases lay between the germline ends. CDR1 and CDR2 (germline): SGHAT, FQDESV (reference sequence). The CDR3 length is 13 residues. CDR3 in amino acids: CASSLSQPYEQYF. Written as DNA, the CDR3 is TGTGCCAGCAGCTTATCCCAGCCCTACGAGCAGTACTTC.

In this sample, this clonotype turned up many times. The chain carries TRBV11-1 and TRBJ2-3, with D perhaps TRBD2 (5 bases). The length of the CDR3 is 14 residues. The germline V gene has CDR1 SGHAT and CDR2 FQDESV (reference sequence). The V gene lost 5 bases and the J gene lost 10 bases, with 19 bases spanning the gap. CDR3 residues: CASSRGLGPGSQYF. CDR3 nucleotide sequence: TGTGCCAGCAGCCGAGGACTGGGCCCCGGTTCGCAGTATTTT.

In regard to this clonotype: This may come from a read error, since a much larger clone is one base off. The chain joins TRBV11-2 to TRBJ1-6; possibly TRBD1 for D (5 bases). CDR3 length: 14 amino acids. CDR1 is SGHAT, CDR2 FQNNGV, per germline. The CDR3 reads CSSSLGSGPSPLHF. The CDR3 DNA reads TGTTCCAGCAGCTTAGGGTCGGGGCCTTCACCCCTCCACTTT.

V usage is TRBV29-1 and J usage is TRBJ2-7; 8 bases map to TRBD2. J gave up 6 bases and V 5 bases, and 3 bases lay outside the gene matches. Looked up from germline, CDR1 is SQVTM and CDR2 is ANQGSEA. The CDR3 runs 11 residues. This CDR3 is CSVREGTEQYF. CDR3 nucleotide sequence: TGCAGCGTTCGGGAGGGGACCGAGCAGTACTTC.

This clonotype was seen repeatedly, ten times or more. V is TRBV20-1 and J is TRBJ2-1, with a tentative D call TRBD1 (6 bases). Trimming left V 0 bases short and J 1 base short, with 10 bases between. This CDR3 is built from 15 residues. The germline V gene encodes CDR1 DFQATT and CDR2 SNEGSKA (reference sequence). The CDR3 sequence: CSARDLDRSYNEQFF. CDR3 nucleotides: TGCAGTGCTAGAGATTTAGACAGGTCCTACAATGAGCAGTTCTTC.

This clonotype showed up many times. The chain's CDR3 is CASSSGAGERTDTQYF. CDR3 DNA sequence: TGCGCCAGCAGCTCTGGGGCGGGGGAACGCACAGATACGCAGTATTTT. J is TRBJ2-3 and V is TRBV5-1; 7 bases line up with TRBD2. Losses at the gene ends were 3 bases for V and 1 base for J; bases not matched to a gene: 8. Germline values: CDR1 SGHRS, CDR2 YFSETQ. The CDR3 is 16 amino acids.

This clonotype was observed many times. The rearrangement joins TRBV5-8 to TRBJ2-2; 7 positions match TRBD1. J gave up 7 bases and V 0 bases, and 6 bases lay outside the gene matches. Germline V gene lookup returns CDR1 SGHTS and CDR2 YDEGEE. The CDR3 runs to 15 residues. The CDR3 loop reads CASSLAEGAVGELFF. CDR3 DNA: TGTGCCAGCAGCTTGGCCGAGGGGGCCGTCGGGGAGCTGTTTTTT.

This clonotype came up many times. The chain links TRBV5-6 to TRBJ1-2; D perhaps matches TRBD1 (6 bases). Trimming removed 0 bases from V and 4 bases from J, with 7 bases in between. CDR3 length: 13 amino acids. The germline V gene has CDR1 SGHDT and CDR2 YYEEEE. CDR3 loop: CASSLGTAYGYTF. The CDR3 DNA follows: TGTGCCAGCAGCTTGGGGACAGCCTATGGCTACACCTTC. Together with reference TRBV5-6 and TRBJ1-2, the CDR3 gives the full variable domain: DAGVTQSPTHLIKTRGQQVTLRCSPKSGHDTVSWYQQALGQGPQFIFQYYEEEERQRGNFPDRFSGHQFPNYSSELNVNALLLGDSALYLCASSLGTAYGYTFGSGTRLTVV.

The sample holds many counts of this clonotype. This rearrangement joins TRBV6-1 to TRBJ1-2, with 7 bases lining up with TRBD1. Germline assignment: CDR1 MNHNS and CDR2 SASEGT. The CDR3 loop spans 13 amino acids. The V and J ends lost 0 bases and 5 bases, in that order; junction bases with no gene match: 0. CDR3 residues: CASSEAGQYGYTF. The CDR3 nucleotides are TGTGCCAGCAGTGAAGCGGGACAGTATGGCTACACCTTC.

The sample holds many counts of this clonotype. The V gene is TRBV9, the J gene TRBJ1-2; tentatively, D is TRBD1 (6 bases). Germline CDR1 and CDR2: SGDLS and YYNGEE. This CDR3 comprises 15 residues. Trimming stripped 6 bases from V and 7 bases from J, with 22 bases between. The CDR3 is CASNPNVGGRVGYTF. The CDR3 DNA sequence: TGTGCCAGCAACCCGAATGTCGGGGGGCGCGTTGGCTACACCTTC.

This clonotype is categorized as medium-sized. This chain's CDR3 is CASSLASGGTDTQYF. Here the CDR3 DNA reads TGCGCCAGCAGCTTGGCTAGCGGGGGCACAGATACGCAGTATTTT. The chain is built from TRBV5-1 and TRBJ2-3; 9 nucleotides line up with TRBD2. The length of the CDR3 is 15 residues. V shed 0 bases, J shed 1 base, and the junction held 0 bases outside the gene matches. Germline V gene lookup returns CDR1 SGHRS and CDR2 YFSETQ.

This clonotype was observed many times. The chain has TRBV24-1 and TRBJ2-1; TRBD1 matches at 9 bases. CDR3 size: 16 residues. Trimming at V came to 2 bases and at J to 6 bases, leaving 7 bases not matched to a gene. The germline gives CDR1 KGHDR, CDR2 SFDVKD. Here the CDR3 DNA reads TGTGCCACCAGTGATTCGGGACAGGGTTTGGCCAATGAGCAGTTCTTC. This translates into CATSDSGQGLANEQFF.

In this sample, this clonotype turned up many times. The chain carries TRBV5-1 and TRBJ2-1; 7 bases fit TRBD1. V shed 0 bases and J 3 bases; nucleotides not matched to a gene: 6. The CDR3 is 16 amino acids. The germline gives CDR1 SGHRS, CDR2 YFSETQ. The DNA of the CDR3 is TGCGCCAGCAGCTTGGCGGCAGGGGGTGTCTACAATGAGCAGTTCTTC. Its translation is CASSLAAGGVYNEQFF.